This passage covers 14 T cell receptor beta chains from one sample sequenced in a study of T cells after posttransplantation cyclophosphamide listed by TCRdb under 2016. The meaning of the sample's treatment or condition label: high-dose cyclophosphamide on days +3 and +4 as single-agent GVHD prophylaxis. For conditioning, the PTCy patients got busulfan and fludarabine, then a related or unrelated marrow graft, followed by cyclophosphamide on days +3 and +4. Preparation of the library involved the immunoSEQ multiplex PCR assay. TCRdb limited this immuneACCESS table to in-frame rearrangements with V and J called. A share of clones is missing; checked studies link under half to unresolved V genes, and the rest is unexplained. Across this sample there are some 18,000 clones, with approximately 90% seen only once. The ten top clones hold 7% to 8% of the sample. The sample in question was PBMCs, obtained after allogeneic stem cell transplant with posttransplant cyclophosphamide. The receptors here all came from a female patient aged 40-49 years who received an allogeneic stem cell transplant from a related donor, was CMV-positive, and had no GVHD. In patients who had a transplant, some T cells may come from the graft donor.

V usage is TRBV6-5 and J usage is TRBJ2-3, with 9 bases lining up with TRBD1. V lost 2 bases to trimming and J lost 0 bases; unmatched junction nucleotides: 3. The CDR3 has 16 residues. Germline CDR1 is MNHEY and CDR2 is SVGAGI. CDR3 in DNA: TGTGCCAGCAGTTACAGGGACAGGGTCAGCACAGATACGCAGTATTTT. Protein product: CASSYRDRVSTDTQYF.

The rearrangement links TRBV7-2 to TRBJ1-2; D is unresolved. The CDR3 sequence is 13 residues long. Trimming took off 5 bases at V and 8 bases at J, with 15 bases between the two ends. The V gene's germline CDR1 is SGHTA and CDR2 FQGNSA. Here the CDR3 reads CASSVQGREGYTF. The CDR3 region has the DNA TGTGCCAGCAGCGTACAAGGTCGGGAGGGCTACACCTTC.

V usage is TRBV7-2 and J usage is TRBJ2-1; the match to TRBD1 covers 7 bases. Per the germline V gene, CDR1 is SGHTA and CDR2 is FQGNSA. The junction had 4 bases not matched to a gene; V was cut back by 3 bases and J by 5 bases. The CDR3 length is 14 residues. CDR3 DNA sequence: TGTGCCAGCAGCTTCGACAGGGCGAACAATGAGCAGTTCTTC. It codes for CASSFDRANNEQFF.

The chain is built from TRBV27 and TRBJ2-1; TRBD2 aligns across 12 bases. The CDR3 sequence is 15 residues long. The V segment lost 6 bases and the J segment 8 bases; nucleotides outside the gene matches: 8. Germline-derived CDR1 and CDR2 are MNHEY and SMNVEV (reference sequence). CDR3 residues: CASRLLAGGQDEQFF. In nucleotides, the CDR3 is TGTGCCAGCAGGCTCCTAGCGGGAGGGCAGGATGAGCAGTTCTTC.

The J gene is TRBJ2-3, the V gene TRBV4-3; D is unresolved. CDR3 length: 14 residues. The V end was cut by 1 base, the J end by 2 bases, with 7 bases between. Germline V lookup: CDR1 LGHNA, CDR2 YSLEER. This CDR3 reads CASSQAGPTDTQYF. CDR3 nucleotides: TGCGCCAGCAGCCAAGCTGGCCCCACAGATACGCAGTATTTT.

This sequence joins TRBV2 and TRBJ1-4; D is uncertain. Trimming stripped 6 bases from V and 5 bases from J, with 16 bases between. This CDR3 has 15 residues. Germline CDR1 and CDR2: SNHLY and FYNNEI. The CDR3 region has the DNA TGTGCCAGCAGAGAAACCGGGTCCCAAAATGAAAAACTGTTTTTT. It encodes CASRETGSQNEKLFF. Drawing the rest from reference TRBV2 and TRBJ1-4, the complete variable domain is EPEVTQTPSHQVTQMGQEVILRCVPISNHLYFYWYRQILGQKVEFLVSFYNNEISEKSEIFDDQFSVERPDGSNFTLKIRSTKLEDSAMYFCASRETGSQNEKLFFGSGTQLSVL.

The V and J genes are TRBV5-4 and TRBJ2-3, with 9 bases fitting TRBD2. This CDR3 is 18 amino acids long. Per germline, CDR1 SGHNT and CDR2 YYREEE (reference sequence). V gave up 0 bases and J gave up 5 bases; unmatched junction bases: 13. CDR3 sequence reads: CASSLEPGLAGVRDTQYF. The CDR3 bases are TGTGCCAGCAGCTTGGAACCGGGCTTAGCGGGAGTCAGAGATACGCAGTATTTT.

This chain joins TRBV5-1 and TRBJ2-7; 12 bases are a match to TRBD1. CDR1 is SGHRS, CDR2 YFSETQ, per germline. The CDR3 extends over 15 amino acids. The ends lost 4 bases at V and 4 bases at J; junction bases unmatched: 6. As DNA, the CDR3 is TGCGCCAGCAGCATGGGACAGGGGGCGGTTTACGAGCAGTACTTC. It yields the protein CASSMGQGAVYEQYF.

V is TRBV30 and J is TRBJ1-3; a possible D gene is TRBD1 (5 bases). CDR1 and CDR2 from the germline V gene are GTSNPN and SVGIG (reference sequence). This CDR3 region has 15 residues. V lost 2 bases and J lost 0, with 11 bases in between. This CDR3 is CAWSSWGSSGNTIYF. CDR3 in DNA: TGTGCCTGGAGTTCATGGGGCAGCTCTGGAAACACCATATATTTT.

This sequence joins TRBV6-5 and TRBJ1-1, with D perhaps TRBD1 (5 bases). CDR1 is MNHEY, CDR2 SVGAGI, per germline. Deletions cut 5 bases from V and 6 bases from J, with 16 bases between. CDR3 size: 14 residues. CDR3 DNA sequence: TGTGCCAGCAGTATAGTAGGGGATATGGCTGAAGCTTTCTTT. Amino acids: CASSIVGDMAEAFF.

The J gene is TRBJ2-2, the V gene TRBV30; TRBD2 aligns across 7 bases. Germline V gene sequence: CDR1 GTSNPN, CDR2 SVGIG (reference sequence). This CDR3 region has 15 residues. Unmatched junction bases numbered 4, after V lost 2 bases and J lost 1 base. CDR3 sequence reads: CAWSWVAGNTGELFF. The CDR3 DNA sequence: TGTGCCTGGAGTTGGGTAGCGGGGAACACCGGGGAGCTGTTTTTT.

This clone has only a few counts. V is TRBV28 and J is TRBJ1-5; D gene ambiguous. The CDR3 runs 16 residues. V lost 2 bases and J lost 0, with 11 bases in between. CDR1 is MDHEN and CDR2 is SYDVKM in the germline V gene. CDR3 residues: CASSLRLDYSNQPQHF. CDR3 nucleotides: TGTGCCAGCAGTTTACGGTTAGACTATAGCAATCAGCCCCAGCATTTT.

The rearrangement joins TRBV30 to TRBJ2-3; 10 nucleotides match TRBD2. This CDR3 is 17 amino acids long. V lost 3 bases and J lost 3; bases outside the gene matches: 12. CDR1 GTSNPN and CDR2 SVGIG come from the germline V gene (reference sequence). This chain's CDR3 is CAWSLGASGSGTDTQYF. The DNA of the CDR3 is TGTGCCTGGAGCCTGGGGGCTAGCGGGAGTGGAACAGATACGCAGTATTTT.

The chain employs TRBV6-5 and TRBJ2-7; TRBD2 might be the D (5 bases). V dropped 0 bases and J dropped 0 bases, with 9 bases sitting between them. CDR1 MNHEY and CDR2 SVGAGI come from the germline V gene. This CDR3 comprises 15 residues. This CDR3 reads CASSYSGATSYEQYF. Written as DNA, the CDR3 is TGTGCCAGCAGTTACTCGGGAGCGACCTCCTACGAGCAGTACTTC.